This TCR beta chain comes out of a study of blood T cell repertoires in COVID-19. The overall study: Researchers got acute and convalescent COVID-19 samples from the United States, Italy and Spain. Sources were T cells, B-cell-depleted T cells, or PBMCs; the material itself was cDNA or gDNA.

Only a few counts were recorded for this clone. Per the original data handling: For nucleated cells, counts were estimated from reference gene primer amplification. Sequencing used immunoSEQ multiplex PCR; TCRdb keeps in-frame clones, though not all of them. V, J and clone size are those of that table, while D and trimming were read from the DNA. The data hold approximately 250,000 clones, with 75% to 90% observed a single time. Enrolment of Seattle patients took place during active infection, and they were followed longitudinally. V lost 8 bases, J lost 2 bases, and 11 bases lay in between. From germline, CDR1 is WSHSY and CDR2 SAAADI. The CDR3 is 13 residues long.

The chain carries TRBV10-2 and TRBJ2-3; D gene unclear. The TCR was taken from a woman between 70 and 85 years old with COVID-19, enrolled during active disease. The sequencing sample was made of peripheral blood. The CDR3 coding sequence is TGCGCCAGCGTACAACCTGACACAGATACGCAGTATTTT. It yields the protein CASVQPDTDTQYF.